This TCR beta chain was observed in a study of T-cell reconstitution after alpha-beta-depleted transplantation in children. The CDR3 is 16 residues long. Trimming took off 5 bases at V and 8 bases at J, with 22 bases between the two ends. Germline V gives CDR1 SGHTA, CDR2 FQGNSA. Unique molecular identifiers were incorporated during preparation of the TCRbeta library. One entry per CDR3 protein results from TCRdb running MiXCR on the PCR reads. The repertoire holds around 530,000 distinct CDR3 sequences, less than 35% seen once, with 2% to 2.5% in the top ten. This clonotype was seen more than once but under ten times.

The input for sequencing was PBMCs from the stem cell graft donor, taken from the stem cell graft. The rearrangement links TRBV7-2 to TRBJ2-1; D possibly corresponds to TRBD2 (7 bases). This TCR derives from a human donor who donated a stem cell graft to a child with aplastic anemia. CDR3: CASSNVRGLKGDEQFF. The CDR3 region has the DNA TGTGCCAGCAGCAATGTGCGGGGGTTGAAGGGGGATGAGCAGTTCTTC.